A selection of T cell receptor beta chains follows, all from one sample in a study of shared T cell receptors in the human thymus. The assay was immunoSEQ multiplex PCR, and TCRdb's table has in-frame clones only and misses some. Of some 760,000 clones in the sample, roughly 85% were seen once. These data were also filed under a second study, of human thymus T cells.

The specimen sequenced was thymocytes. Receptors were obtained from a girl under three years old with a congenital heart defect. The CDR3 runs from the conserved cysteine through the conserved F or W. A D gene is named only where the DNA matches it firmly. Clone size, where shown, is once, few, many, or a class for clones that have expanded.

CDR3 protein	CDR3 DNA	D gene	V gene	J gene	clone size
CASSRFSGGKTEAFF	TGTGCCAGCAGCAGGTTTTCGGGGGGGAAAACTGAAGCTTTCTTT	.	TRBV14	TRBJ1-1	once
CASGGGGTDTQYF	TGCGCCAGCGGGGGGGGAGGCACAGATACGCAGTATTTT	TRBD2	TRBV5-1	TRBJ2-3	.
CASSVRVADTQYF	TGTGCCAGCAGTGTCCGCGTGGCAGATACGCAGTATTTT	.	TRBV6-6	TRBJ2-3	.
CASSSGLARETQYF	TGCGCCAGCAGCTCTGGACTAGCCCGAGAGACCCAGTACTTC	TRBD2	TRBV5-1	TRBJ2-5	.
CASSWSHHHKPFSENTEAFF	TGTGCCAGCAGTTGGAGCCACCATCACAAACCTTTTTCGGAAAACACTGAAGCTTTCTTT	.	TRBV28	TRBJ1-1	once
CSAGDTEAFF	TGCAGCGCAGGGGACACTGAAGCTTTCTTT	.	TRBV29-1	TRBJ1-1	.
CASSPIAGGRNEQFF	TGTGCCAGCAGCCCCATAGCGGGGGGGCGCAATGAGCAGTTCTTC	TRBD2	TRBV13	TRBJ2-1	.
CASSPYLAGHTDTQYF	TGTGCCAGCTCACCATACTTAGCGGGGCACACAGATACGCAGTATTTT	TRBD2	TRBV18	TRBJ2-3	.
CATSRDGVERDRESPLHF	TGTGCCACCAGCAGAGATGGTGTGGAACGGGACAGGGAATCACCCCTCCACTTT	TRBD1	TRBV15	TRBJ1-6	.
CASSKRSVGSNQPQHF	TGTGCCAGCAGCAAACGAAGTGTCGGGAGCAATCAGCCCCAGCATTTT	.	TRBV21-1	TRBJ1-5	.
CASSFRRGGINEQFF	TGTGCCAGCAGCTTTAGGCGGGGGGGCATTAATGAGCAGTTCTTC	TRBD2	TRBV11-3	TRBJ2-1	.
CASSPSTDSSPSKNIQYF	TGTGCCAGCAGTCCATCCACGGACAGTTCCCCATCCAAAAACATTCAGTACTTC	.	TRBV27	TRBJ2-4	once
CASRGGLSGYTF	TGTGCCAGTAGGGGGGGGCTGAGCGGCTACACCTTC	.	TRBV19	TRBJ1-2	.
CASSVGLSNGDTQYF	TGTGCCAGCAGCGTTGGACTATCGAATGGGGATACGCAGTATTTT	.	TRBV9	TRBJ2-3	once
CASGSLLPGTGFGETQYF	TGTGCTAGTGGTTCGCTGCTACCGGGGACAGGGTTCGGGGAGACCCAGTACTTC	TRBD1	TRBV12-5	TRBJ2-5	.
CASSPSTLNTEAFF	TGTGCCAGCAGCCCCAGTACCTTAAACACTGAAGCTTTCTTT	.	TRBV7-9	TRBJ1-1	.
CASSLAGQGTETQYF	TGTGCCAGCAGCTTAGCCGGACAGGGAACGGAGACCCAGTACTTC	TRBD1	TRBV11-2	TRBJ2-5	.
CASSEKGGVGLSPLHF	TGTGCCAGCAGCGAAAAGGGGGGTGTGGGACTATCACCCCTCCACTTT	.	TRBV7-3	TRBJ1-6	.
CASNKGHNSPLHF	TGCGCCAGCAATAAGGGGCATAATTCACCCCTCCACTTT	.	TRBV5-1	TRBJ1-6	.
CASSPIEGSAEAFF	TGTGCCAGCTCACCAATAGAGGGTTCCGCTGAAGCTTTCTTT	.	TRBV18	TRBJ1-1	once
CASSLVQGLYNEQFF	TGTGCCAGCTCACTTGTACAGGGGCTGTACAATGAGCAGTTCTTC	TRBD1	TRBV18	TRBJ2-1	.
CASSPTGRGENWAGNTIYF	TGTGCCAGCAGCCCAACGGGGAGGGGCGAGAACTGGGCTGGAAACACCATATATTTT	.	TRBV7-6	TRBJ1-3	.
CAISESRQGNTFNDEQYF	TGTGCCATCAGTGAGTCGAGACAGGGTAACACCTTTAACGACGAGCAGTACTTC	TRBD1	TRBV10-3	TRBJ2-7	.
CASSGGRLNPRMTNTEAFF	TGTGCCAGCAGTGGGGGCAGGCTCAATCCTCGGATGACGAACACTGAAGCTTTCTTT	.	TRBV6-1	TRBJ1-1	.
CASSQDDSLRTEAFF	TGCGCCAGCAGCCAGGACGACAGCCTTCGGACTGAAGCTTTCTTT	.	TRBV4-1	TRBJ1-1	.
CASSFLDSYEQFF	TGTGCCAGCAGCTTCCTCGACAGTTATGAGCAGTTCTTC	.	TRBV7-9	TRBJ2-1	.
CASSLWTSEHNEQFF	TGCGCCAGCAGCTTGTGGACTAGCGAACACAATGAGCAGTTCTTC	TRBD2	TRBV5-1	TRBJ2-1	.
CASSRSRGYGYTF	TGTGCCAGCAGCCGGTCCAGAGGCTATGGCTACACCTTC	.	TRBV14	TRBJ1-2	.
CASSVVPGGDGYTF	TGTGCCAGCAGCGTAGTTCCGGGGGGCGATGGCTACACCTTC	.	TRBV9	TRBJ1-2	once
CASSLGGSQPQHF	TGTGCCAGCAGCTTGGGGGGATCTCAGCCCCAGCATTTT	.	TRBV11-2	TRBJ1-5	.
CASSVGGGGKTDTQYF	TGTGCCAGCAGCGTCGGCGGCGGGGGGAAGACGGATACGCAGTATTTT	TRBD2	TRBV9	TRBJ2-3	.
CASSVAPNRGKETQYF	TGTGCCAGCAGCGTAGCTCCGAACAGGGGTAAAGAGACCCAGTACTTC	TRBD1	TRBV9	TRBJ2-5	.
CASSERAGGYTF	TGTGCCAGCAGTGAAAGGGCGGGTGGCTACACCTTC	.	TRBV2	TRBJ1-2	.
CASSFRLAGMGETQYF	TGTGCCAGCAGCTTCCGGCTAGCGGGGATGGGAGAGACCCAGTACTTC	TRBD2	TRBV5-4	TRBJ2-5	.
CASSLRGLNEKLFF	TGTGCCAGCAGCTTGAGGGGACTCAATGAAAAACTGTTTTTT	.	TRBV5-8	TRBJ1-4	.
CASSLSDTTGGAYNEQFF	TGTGCCAGCAGCTTAAGCGACACAACAGGGGGCGCCTACAATGAGCAGTTCTTC	TRBD1	TRBV7-2	TRBJ2-1	.
CASSSLRDRGLPANYGYTF	TGTGCCAGCAGCTCTCTCCGGGACAGGGGGCTACCAGCTAACTATGGCTACACCTTC	TRBD1	TRBV5-4	TRBJ1-2	.
CACPTDRAGANVLTF	TGTGCCTGTCCAACCGACAGGGCTGGGGCCAACGTCCTGACTTTC	TRBD1	TRBV30	TRBJ2-6	.
CASKGDYGYTF	TGTGCCAGCAAGGGGGACTATGGCTACACCTTC	.	TRBV27	TRBJ1-2	few
CASIRGERGNQPQHF	TGTGCCAGCATCCGGGGGGAGCGAGGCAATCAGCCCCAGCATTTT	.	TRBV6-1	TRBJ1-5	once
CASSTRDRGNSPLHF	TGTGCCAGCAGTACCCGGGACAGGGGTAATTCACCCCTCCACTTT	TRBD1	TRBV6-5	TRBJ1-6	.
CASPVNEKLFF	TGTGCCAGCCCAGTCAATGAAAAACTGTTTTTT	.	TRBV27	TRBJ1-4	.
CASSLQKVEQYF	TGTGCCAGCAGCTTGCAGAAAGTTGAGCAGTACTTC	.	TRBV11-2	TRBJ2-7	once